The rows below give T cell receptor beta chains drawn from one sample of a study of blood T cell repertoires in COVID-19. This table comes from immunoSEQ multiplex PCR, and its TCRdb copy is limited to in-frame clones, with some not included. The table has 200,000 to 250,000 clones, about 89% seen once. The sample was peripheral blood. These TCRs come from a woman aged 60 to 75 who had recovered from COVID-19. Both conserved end residues are part of each CDR3. The D gene is left open where the match is weak. For some rows the clone size is stated as once, few or many, or as a class when expanded; others skip it.

TRBV9	TRBD1	TRBJ1-4	NA	TGTGCCAGCAGCAGCGACAGGGGGGGCACTAATGAAAAACTGTTTTTT	CASSSDRGGTNEKLFF
TRBV5-1	TRBD2	TRBJ2-1	once	TGCGCCAGCAGAGGGAGGGGTGAGCAGTTCTTC	CASRGRGEQFF
TRBV9	TRBD1	TRBJ1-2	NA	TGTGCCAGCAGCCCACAGACAGGGGTGTATGGCTACACCTTC	CASSPQTGVYGYTF
TRBV7-2	NA	TRBJ1-5	NA	TGTGCCAGCAGTTCGAACAGGGAAGGCAATCAGCCCCAGCATTTT	CASSSNREGNQPQHF
TRBV4-2	NA	TRBJ1-4	NA	TGTGCCAGCAGCCCTCGGGGGGGGGCCGGGGAAAAACTGTTTTTT	CASSPRGGAGEKLFF
TRBV3-1/TRBV3-2	NA	TRBJ1-4	NA	TGTGCCAGCAGCCAAGGTGGAGGGACGGGTCGAAAACTGTTTTTT	CASSQGGGTGRKLFF
TRBV7-6	NA	TRBJ1-2	NA	TGTGCCAGCAGCTCCGGAAAACGGTCGGGATATGGCTACACCTTC	CASSSGKRSGYGYTF
TRBV30	TRBD1	TRBJ1-6	NA	TGTGCCTCAAAGGACAGGGGGCCGGGGGCACCCCTCCACTTT	CASKDRGPGAPLHF
TRBV7-3	NA	TRBJ2-1	NA	TGTGCCAGCAGCCGGTCCCAGGATGAGCAGTTCTTC	CASSRSQDEQFF
TRBV5-1	TRBD1	TRBJ1-1	NA	TGCGCCAGCAGCTTGGTTGGGACAGGTGACACTGAAGCTTTCTTT	CASSLVGTGDTEAFF
TRBV5-1	TRBD2	TRBJ2-1	NA	TGCGCCAGCAGCCTAGCGGACAACAATGAGCAGTTCTTC	CASSLADNNEQFF
TRBV4-1	TRBD2	TRBJ2-5	NA	TGCGCCAGCAGCCAAGACCCTGGACTAGCGGGGCGCCAAGAGACCCAGTACTTC	CASSQDPGLAGRQETQYF
TRBV6-1	NA	TRBJ2-7	NA	TGTGCCAGCAGTGAAGTTAAGCGGGCGGTTTACTACGAGCAGTACTTC	CASSEVKRAVYYEQYF
TRBV5-1	NA	TRBJ1-1	NA	TGCGCCAGCAGCTTGGTATTCTCAGGGCGGCCGAACACTGAAGCTTTCTTT	CASSLVFSGRPNTEAFF
TRBV5-1	TRBD1	TRBJ2-7	NA	TGCGCCAGCAGCTCCGGGACAGGGGGCTACGAGCAGTACTTC	CASSSGTGGYEQYF
TRBV7-3	TRBD2	TRBJ2-4	once	TGTGCCAGCAGCCCTGGGACTAGCGGAAACATTCAGTACTTC	CASSPGTSGNIQYF
TRBV6-5	NA	TRBJ2-3	once	TGTGCCAGCATGTATAGAACTACAGATACGCAGTATTTT	CASMYRTTDTQYF
TRBV6-5	TRBD1	TRBJ1-2	NA	TGTGCCAGCAGTTACTCGTTGGGACAGGGATCTGGCTACACCTTC	CASSYSLGQGSGYTF
TRBV19	TRBD1	TRBJ1-2	NA	TGTGCCATAGAGACAGGGGGAAACTATGGCTACACCTTC	CAIETGGNYGYTF
TRBV2	NA	TRBJ2-3	NA	TGTGCCAGCAGTGGGCAGAGCACAGATACGCAGTATTTT	CASSGQSTDTQYF
TRBV24-1	TRBD1	TRBJ1-2	NA	TGTGCCACCAGTCAGGGGGCAGGTGGCTACACCTTC	CATSQGAGGYTF
TRBV12-3/TRBV12-4	NA	TRBJ2-5	NA	TGTGCCAGCAGCCTTTGGGGGGAAGAGACCCAGTACTTC	CASSLWGEETQYF
TRBV18	TRBD2	TRBJ2-2	NA	TGTGCCAGCTCAACGACTAGCGGGGGCGACCCGACCGGGGAGCTGTTTTTT	CASSTTSGGDPTGELFF
TRBV14	NA	TRBJ2-5	NA	TGTGCCAGCAGTACTTCTTGGGAGACCCAGTACTTC	CASSTSWETQYF
TRBV15	NA	TRBJ1-2	NA	TGTGCCACCAGCAGTCGACAGGTGGAAGGCTACACCTTC	CATSSRQVEGYTF
TRBV5-4	TRBD1	TRBJ1-6	few	TGTGCCAGCAGCTTACAGGGGTATAATTCACCCCTCCACTTT	CASSLQGYNSPLHF
TRBV10-2	NA	TRBJ2-5	NA	TGCGCCAGCACCCCCGTGGAGACCGGGGACCAAGAGACCCAGTACTTC	CASTPVETGDQETQYF
TRBV6-6	TRBD2	TRBJ2-2	NA	TGTGCCAGCAGTTATCCAGCGGGGGGGGGCACCGGGGAGCTGTTTTTT	CASSYPAGGGTGELFF
TRBV21-1	NA	TRBJ2-7	once	TGTGCCAGGGTACTGACTAGCGGGGAACCCTACGAGCAGTACTTC	CARVLTSGEPYEQYF
TRBV25-1	NA	TRBJ2-1	NA	TGTGCCAGCAACTCAAAGCAACAGGGAAGAGATGAGCAGTTCTTC	CASNSKQQGRDEQFF
TRBV4-3	TRBD1	TRBJ1-6	NA	TGCGCCAGCAGCCAATCAGAAGGGACAGGGACACCCCTCCACTTT	CASSQSEGTGTPLHF
TRBV5-1	TRBD1	TRBJ1-5	NA	TGCGCCAGCAGTACCGGGACAGGCAATCAGCCCCAGCATTTT	CASSTGTGNQPQHF
TRBV19	NA	TRBJ1-6	NA	TGTGCCAGTACCATCGGCAGGGTTGATTCACCCCTCCACTTT	CASTIGRVDSPLHF
TRBV7-7	NA	TRBJ2-3	NA	TGTGCTAGCAGTTTAGGACAGAGCACAGATACGCAGTATTTT	CASSLGQSTDTQYF
TRBV19	TRBD1	TRBJ1-1	NA	TGTGCCAGTAGTATCTCCAGGGGGCAGTCTGAAGCTTTCTTT	CASSISRGQSEAFF
TRBV24-1	TRBD1	TRBJ1-2	NA	TGTGCCACCAGTGATTGGGACAGCTTTTCTGGCTACACCTTC	CATSDWDSFSGYTF
TRBV29-1	TRBD2	TRBJ2-7	NA	TGCAGCTTTAGCGGGTTATCCTACGAGCAGTACTTC	CSFSGLSYEQYF
TRBV18	NA	TRBJ1-4	NA	TGTGCCAGCTCACCCCAGCCGGGGGAAAAACTGTTTTTT	CASSPQPGEKLFF
TRBV3-1/TRBV3-2	NA	TRBJ2-7	few	TGTGCCAGCTCAATCTCCTACGAGCAGTACTTC	CASSISYEQYF
TRBV28	NA	TRBJ1-5	NA	TGTGCCAGCACCTCGATTCAGTTCAATCAGCCCCAGCATTTT	CASTSIQFNQPQHF
TRBV5-1	TRBD2	TRBJ2-7	NA	TGCGCCAGCAGCTGGACTAGCGGGGTCTCTGGCGTCGAGCAGTACTTC	CASSWTSGVSGVEQYF
TRBV4-1	TRBD1	TRBJ1-1	NA	TGCGCCAGCAGCCAAGGAGACAGGGGGCTTTTAGCTTTCTTT	CASSQGDRGLLAFF
TRBV18	NA	TRBJ2-3	NA	TGTGCCAGCTCACACGACAGGTACGGAGTGTATACGCAGTATTTT	CASSHDRYGVYTQYF
TRBV27	NA	TRBJ2-5	few	TGTGCCAGCAGCCCGGGATCCCCTCTCGAGACCCAGTACTTC	CASSPGSPLETQYF
TRBV28	NA	TRBJ1-5	once	TGTGCCAGCAGTTTCCCGTCCCTTAATCAGCCCCAGCATTTT	CASSFPSLNQPQHF
TRBV7-8	NA	TRBJ2-7	few	TGTGCCAGCAGCTTAGGTGCGGGGCGGAGCTCCTACGAGCAGTACTTC	CASSLGAGRSSYEQYF
TRBV6-1	NA	TRBJ1-5	once	TGTGCCAGCAGTGACCACTTCAATCAGCCCCAGCATTTT	CASSDHFNQPQHF
TRBV18	NA	TRBJ1-4	NA	TGTGCCAGCTCACTACGGGACACCTCAACTAATGAAAAACTGTTTTTT	CASSLRDTSTNEKLFF
TRBV12-3/TRBV12-4	TRBD1	TRBJ1-4	NA	TGTGCCAGCAGGGACAGGGGAAGAAAACTGTTTTTT	CASRDRGRKLFF
TRBV6-5	TRBD1	TRBJ2-1	NA	TGTGCCAGCAGTTACCCCGGGACAGGGGTGGATGAGCAGTTCTTC	CASSYPGTGVDEQFF
TRBV7-9	NA	TRBJ1-4	NA	TGTGCCAGCACCTCCCGCGTTGGGAGCGCAGACGAAAAACTGTTTTTT	CASTSRVGSADEKLFF
TRBV2	NA	TRBJ2-1	NA	TGTGCCAGCACCAATGGGCTCTTC	CASTNGLF
TRBV29-1	TRBD1	TRBJ2-7	NA	TGCAGCGTTTACCGACAGGGGTTGTACTTC	CSVYRQGLYF
TRBV7-8	TRBD1	TRBJ2-3	NA	TGTGCCAGCAGCTTAGAGACAGGGGGCGCGGATACGCAGTATTTT	CASSLETGGADTQYF
TRBV14	NA	TRBJ1-3	NA	TGTGCCAGCAGCCGAGACCCGCGTGGAAACACCATATATTTT	CASSRDPRGNTIYF